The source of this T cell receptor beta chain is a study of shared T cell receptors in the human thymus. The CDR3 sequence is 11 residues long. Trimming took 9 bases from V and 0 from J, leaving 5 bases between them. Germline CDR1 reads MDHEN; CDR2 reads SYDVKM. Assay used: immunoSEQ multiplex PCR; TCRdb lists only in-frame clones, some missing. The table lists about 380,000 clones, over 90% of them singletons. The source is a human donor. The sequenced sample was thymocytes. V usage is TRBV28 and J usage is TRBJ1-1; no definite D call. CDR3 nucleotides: TGTGCCAGTGTACTGAACACTGAAGCTTTCTTT. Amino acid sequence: CASVLNTEAFF.